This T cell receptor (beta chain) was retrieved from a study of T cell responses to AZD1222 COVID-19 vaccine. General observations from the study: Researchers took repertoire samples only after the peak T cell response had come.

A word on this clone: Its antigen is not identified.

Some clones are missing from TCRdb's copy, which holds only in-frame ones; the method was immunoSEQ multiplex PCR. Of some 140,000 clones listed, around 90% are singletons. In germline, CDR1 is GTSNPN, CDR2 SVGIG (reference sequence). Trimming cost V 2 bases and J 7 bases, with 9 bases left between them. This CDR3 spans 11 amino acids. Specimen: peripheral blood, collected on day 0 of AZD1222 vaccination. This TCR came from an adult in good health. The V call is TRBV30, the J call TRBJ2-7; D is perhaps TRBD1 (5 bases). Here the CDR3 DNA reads TGTGCCTGGAGTCCCCAGGGTGAGCAGTACTTC. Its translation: CAWSPQGEQYF.